This T cell receptor (beta chain) comes out of a study of blood T cell repertoires in COVID-19 (dated by TCRdb to 2020 to 2021). As for the study more broadly: Samples covering the acute and convalescent phases of COVID-19 were provided by collaborators in the United States, Italy and Spain. The prospective study material was composed of cDNA or gDNA derived from T cells, B-cell-depleted T cells, or PBMCs. The dataset comprised deeply sampled blood TCRbeta repertoires from subjects exposed to, actively infected with, or recovered from COVID-19. The repertoires were made available in a free public database intended to serve as a resource for research on the immune response to SARS-CoV-2. Samples were obtained from the ongoing ImmuneRACE study (first 160 participants) and from some 1,300 subjects provided by 6 global collaborators. The sample metadata nearly always contained a de-identified subject ID, COVID-19 status, age in years and sex. Where HLA class I and class II types were available, the types were taken from metadata supplied by the sample provider, not from assay-based typing.

On this clone: Its specific antigen is unknown. No much larger clonotype is one base removed from it; base qualities were not supplied.

TCRbeta CDR3 regions were amplified from genomic DNA by means of the immunoSEQ Assay, a bias-controlled multiplex PCR. In the authors' own workflow: The number of nucleated cells in each sample was estimated by amplification of reference gene primers within the assay. Sequence reads were collapsed and filtered to measure the absolute abundance of every unique TCRbeta CDR3 rearrangement. Productive Simpson clonality was computed per sample as the square root of Simpson's diversity index over productive rearrangements. TCRdb provides this immuneACCESS table in a form limited to in-frame rearrangements. Some clones are lacking; in checked studies, under half of them reflect an unresolved V gene, and why the rest are absent is not known. D and trimming were read from the DNA, whereas the V and J calls and clone size are those reported in that table. The sample includes 90,000 to 120,000 clones, with 80% to 95% observed a single time. The leading ten clones occupy less than 1.5% of the sample.

The collaborating institutions used their own protocols to collect whole blood in K2EDTA tubes. For TCRbeta analysis, collaborators shipped samples as frozen whole blood, isolated PBMCs, or DNA extracted from either of those sample types. CDR1 and CDR2, looked up from the germline V gene (reference sequence), are LNHDA and SQIVND. Measured from the cysteine to the phenylalanine, the CDR3 is 14 residues long. Of all the DNA, just the CDR3 is kept, 42 bases in frame from base 1. V loses 3 bases, J loses 0 bases, and the germline ends lie 9 bases apart. Broad study findings and their caveats: How much clinical and demographic metadata was included differed by source and by participant, and the metadata was provided uncurated.

The chain was built from TRBV19 and TRBJ2-7; the D gene is possibly TRBD1, with 6 bases matching. Sequences were obtained from peripheral blood. The source is a woman in her thirties with acute or convalescent COVID-19. DNA sequence: TGTGCCAGTAGTATTTCAGGGGACTCCTACGAGCAGTACTTC. The resulting protein is CASSISGDSYEQYF.